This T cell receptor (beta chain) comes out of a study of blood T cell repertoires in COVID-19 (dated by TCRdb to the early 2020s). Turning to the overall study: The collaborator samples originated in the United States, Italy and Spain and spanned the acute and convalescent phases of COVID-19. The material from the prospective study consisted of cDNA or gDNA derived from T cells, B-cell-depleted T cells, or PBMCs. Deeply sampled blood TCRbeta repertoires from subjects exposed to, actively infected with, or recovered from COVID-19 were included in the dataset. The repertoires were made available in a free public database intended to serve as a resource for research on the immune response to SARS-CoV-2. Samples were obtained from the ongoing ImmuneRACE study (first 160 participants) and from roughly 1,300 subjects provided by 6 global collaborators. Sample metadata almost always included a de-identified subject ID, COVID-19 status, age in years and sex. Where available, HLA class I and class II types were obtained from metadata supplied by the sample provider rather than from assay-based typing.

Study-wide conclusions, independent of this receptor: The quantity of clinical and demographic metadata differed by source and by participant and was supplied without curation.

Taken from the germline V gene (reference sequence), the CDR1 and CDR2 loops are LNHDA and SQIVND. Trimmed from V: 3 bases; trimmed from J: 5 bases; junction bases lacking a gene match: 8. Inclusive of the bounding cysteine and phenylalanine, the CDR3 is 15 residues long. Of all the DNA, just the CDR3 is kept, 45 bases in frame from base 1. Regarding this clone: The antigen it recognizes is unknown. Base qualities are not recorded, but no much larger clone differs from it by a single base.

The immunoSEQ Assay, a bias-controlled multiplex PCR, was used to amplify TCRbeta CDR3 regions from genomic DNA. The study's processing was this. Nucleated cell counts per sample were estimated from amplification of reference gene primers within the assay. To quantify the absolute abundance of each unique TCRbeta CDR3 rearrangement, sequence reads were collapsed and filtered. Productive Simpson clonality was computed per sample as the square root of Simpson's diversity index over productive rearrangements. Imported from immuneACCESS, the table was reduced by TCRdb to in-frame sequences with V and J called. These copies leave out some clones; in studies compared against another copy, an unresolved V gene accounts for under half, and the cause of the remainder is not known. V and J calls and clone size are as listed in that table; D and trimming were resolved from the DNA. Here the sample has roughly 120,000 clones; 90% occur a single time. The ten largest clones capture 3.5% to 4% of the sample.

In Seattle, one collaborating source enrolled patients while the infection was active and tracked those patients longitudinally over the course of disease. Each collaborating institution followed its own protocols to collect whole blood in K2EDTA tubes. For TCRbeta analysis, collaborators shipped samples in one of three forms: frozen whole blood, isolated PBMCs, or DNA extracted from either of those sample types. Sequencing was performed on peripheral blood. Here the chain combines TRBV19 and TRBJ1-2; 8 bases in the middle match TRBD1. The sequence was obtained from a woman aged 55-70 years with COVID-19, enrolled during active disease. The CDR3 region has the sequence CASSMRQGQGYGYTF. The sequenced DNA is TGTGCCAGTAGTATGAGACAGGGGCAAGGGTATGGCTACACCTTC. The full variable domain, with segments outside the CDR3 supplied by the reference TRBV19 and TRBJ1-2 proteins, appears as DGGITQSPKYLFRKEGQNVTLSCEQNLNHDAMYWYRQDPGQGLRLIYYSQIVNDFQKGDIAEGYSVSREKKESFPLTVTSAQKNPTAFYLCASSMRQGQGYGYTFGSGTRLTVV.